This TCR beta chain is drawn from a study of blood T cell repertoires in COVID-19. For the study at large: Specimens from acute and convalescent COVID-19 originated in the United States, Italy and Spain. T cells, B-cell-depleted T cells, or PBMCs supplied cDNA or gDNA.

This CDR3 is 14 amino acids long. Trimming cost V 6 bases and J 2 bases, with 13 bases left between them. From germline, CDR1 is MNHEY and CDR2 SVGAGI. Original processing notes: Estimates of nucleated cell counts were drawn from the amplification of reference gene primers. Some clones are missing from TCRdb's copy, which holds only in-frame ones; the method was immunoSEQ multiplex PCR. The D gene and trimming were derived from the DNA, and the V and J assignments and clone size from that table. The sample shows 150,000 to 200,000 clones, 85% to 90% of them seen only once. The sequencing input was peripheral blood. The TCR comes from a man aged 18 to 29 with acute or convalescent COVID-19. V usage is TRBV6-5 and J usage is TRBJ1-2, with D perhaps matching TRBD1 (5 bases). The CDR3 protein is CASSRRRGNYGYTF. CDR3 in DNA: TGTGCCAGCAGCCGGCGAAGGGGCAACTATGGCTACACCTTC.